This T cell receptor beta chain was captured by sequencing in a study of T cells after yellow fever vaccination. TCRdb redid the calling of the 5' RACE reads with MiXCR, one entry per CDR3 protein. The sample contains 300,000 to 400,000 distinct CDR3 sequences, roughly an eighth of which appear only once. Sequencing was performed on CD4+ T cells sorted from PBMCs, taken 15 days after the yellow fever booster vaccination. The clonotype was recovered from a man aged 18 to 30 who received the YFV17D yellow fever vaccine.

The CDR3 DNA is TGCAGCGCTCTGGGGGTGGAAGCTTTCTTT. Amino acids: CSALGVEAFF. The chain has TRBV29-1 and TRBJ1-1; weak D call: TRBD1 (5 bases). This CDR3 region has 10 residues. V lost 7 bases, J lost 8 bases, and 11 bases lay in between. The V gene's germline CDR1 is SQVTM and CDR2 ANQGSEA.